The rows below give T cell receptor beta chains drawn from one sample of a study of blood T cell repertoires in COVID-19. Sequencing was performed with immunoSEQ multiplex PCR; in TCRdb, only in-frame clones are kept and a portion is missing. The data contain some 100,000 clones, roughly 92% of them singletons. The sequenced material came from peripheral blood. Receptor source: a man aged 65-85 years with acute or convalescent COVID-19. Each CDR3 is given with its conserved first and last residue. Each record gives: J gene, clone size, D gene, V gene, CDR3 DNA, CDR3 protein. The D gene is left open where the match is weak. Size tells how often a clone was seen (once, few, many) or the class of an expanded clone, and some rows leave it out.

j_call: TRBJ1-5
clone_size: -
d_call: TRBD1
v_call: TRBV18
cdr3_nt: TGTGCCAGCTCAGCGGACAGGTCCAATCAGCCCCAGCATTTT
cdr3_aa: CASSADRSNQPQHF

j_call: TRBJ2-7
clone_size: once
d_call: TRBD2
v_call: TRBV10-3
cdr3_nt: TGTGCCATCACCCAGGGACTAGCTGCGGGGTACGAGCAGTACTTC
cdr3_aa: CAITQGLAAGYEQYF

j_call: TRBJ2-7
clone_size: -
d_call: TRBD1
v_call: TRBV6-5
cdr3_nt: TGTGCCAGCAGTCCGGGACAGGGGTCGCAGTACTTC
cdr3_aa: CASSPGQGSQYF

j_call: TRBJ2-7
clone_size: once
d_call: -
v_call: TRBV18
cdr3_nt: TGTGCCAGCTCACCAGACGAGGCCTACGAGCAGTACTTC
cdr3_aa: CASSPDEAYEQYF

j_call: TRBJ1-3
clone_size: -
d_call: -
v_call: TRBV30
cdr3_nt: TGTGCCTGGACAGGCTCTGGAAACACCATATATTTT
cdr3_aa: CAWTGSGNTIYF

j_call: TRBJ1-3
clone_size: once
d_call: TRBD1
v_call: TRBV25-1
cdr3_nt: TGTGCCAGCAGTGAGGACAGGTCTGGAAACACCATATATTTT
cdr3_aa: CASSEDRSGNTIYF

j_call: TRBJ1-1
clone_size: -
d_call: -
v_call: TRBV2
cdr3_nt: TGTGCCAGCAGCGGGGGAGGGTACACTGAAGCTTTCTTT
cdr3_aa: CASSGGGYTEAFF

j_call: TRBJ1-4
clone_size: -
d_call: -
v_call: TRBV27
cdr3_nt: TGTGCCAGCAGTTTATTGCACACCTCTAATGAAAAACTGTTTTTT
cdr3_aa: CASSLLHTSNEKLFF

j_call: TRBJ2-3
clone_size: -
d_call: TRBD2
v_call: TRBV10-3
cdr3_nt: TGTGCCATCAGTAATAGCGGGGGGGCCGGAGATACGCAGTATTTT
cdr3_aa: CAISNSGGAGDTQYF

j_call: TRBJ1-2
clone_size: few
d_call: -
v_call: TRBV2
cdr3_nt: TGTGCCAGCAGTGACCCCAGAATCGGCTACACCTTC
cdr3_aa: CASSDPRIGYTF

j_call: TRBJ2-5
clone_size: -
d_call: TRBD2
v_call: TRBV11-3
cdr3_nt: TGTGCCAGCAGCTTAGTGAGAATAGCGGGAGCCGCGGTGGAGACCCAGTACTTC
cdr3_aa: CASSLVRIAGAAVETQYF

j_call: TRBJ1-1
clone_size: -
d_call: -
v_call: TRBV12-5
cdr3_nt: TGTGCTAGTGGAATCCAGGGGAGGGGGACTGAAGCTTTCTTT
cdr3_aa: CASGIQGRGTEAFF

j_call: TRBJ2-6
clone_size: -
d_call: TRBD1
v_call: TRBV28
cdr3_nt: TGTGCCAGCAGTATACCTCAGGGGGTTAGCTCTGGGGCCAACGTCCTGACTTTC
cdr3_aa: CASSIPQGVSSGANVLTF

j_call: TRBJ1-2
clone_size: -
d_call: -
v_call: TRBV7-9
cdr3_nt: TGTGCCAGCAGCCCGAGTGTTATCCTTCTTGGCTACACCTTC
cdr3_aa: CASSPSVILLGYTF

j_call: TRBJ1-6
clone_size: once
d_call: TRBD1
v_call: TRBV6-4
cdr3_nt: TGTGCCAGCAGTGACGAGACAGGGCTAAATTCACCCCTCCACTTT
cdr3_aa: CASSDETGLNSPLHF

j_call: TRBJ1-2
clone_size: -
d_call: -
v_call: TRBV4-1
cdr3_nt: TGCGCCAGCAGCCACCACAGGGAAAAAGGTGGCTACACCTTC
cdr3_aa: CASSHHREKGGYTF

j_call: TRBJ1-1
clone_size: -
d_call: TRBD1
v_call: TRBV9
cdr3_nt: TGTGCCAGCAGCCCTGGACAGGGACAACCTTTCTTT
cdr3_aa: CASSPGQGQPFF

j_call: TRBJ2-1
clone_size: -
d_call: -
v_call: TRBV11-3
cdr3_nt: TGTGCCAGCAGCTTGGGGGGCTCCTACAATGAGCAGTTCTTC
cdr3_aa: CASSLGGSYNEQFF

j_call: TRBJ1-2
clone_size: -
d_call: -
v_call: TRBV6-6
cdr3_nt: TGTGCCAGCAGTCCCGGCGGGGGGACCCTCTATGGCTACACCTTC
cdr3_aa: CASSPGGGTLYGYTF

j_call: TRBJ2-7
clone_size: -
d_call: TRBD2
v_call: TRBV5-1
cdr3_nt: TGCGCCAGCACCTCGTTTTCGGGGGGAGGCGAGCAGTACTTC
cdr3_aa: CASTSFSGGGEQYF

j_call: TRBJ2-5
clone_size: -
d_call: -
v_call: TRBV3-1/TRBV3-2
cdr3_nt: TGTGCCAGCAGGGAGGGGTTTTGGGAGACCCAGTACTTC
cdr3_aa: CASREGFWETQYF

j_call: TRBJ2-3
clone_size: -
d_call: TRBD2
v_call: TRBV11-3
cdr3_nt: TGTGCCAGCAGCTCGGGACTAGCTACGCAGTATTTT
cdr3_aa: CASSSGLATQYF

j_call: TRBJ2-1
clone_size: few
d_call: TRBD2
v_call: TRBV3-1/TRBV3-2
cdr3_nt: TGTGCCAGCAGCCACAAACTAGCGGGGGATGAGCAGTTCTTC
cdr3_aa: CASSHKLAGDEQFF

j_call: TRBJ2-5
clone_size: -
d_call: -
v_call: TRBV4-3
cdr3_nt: TGCGCCAGCAGCCAAGGGCCGGAGACCCAGTACTTC
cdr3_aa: CASSQGPETQYF

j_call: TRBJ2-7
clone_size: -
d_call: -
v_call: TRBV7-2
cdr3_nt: TGTGCCAGCAGCCACGACATGGCCTACGAGCAGTACTTC
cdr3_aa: CASSHDMAYEQYF

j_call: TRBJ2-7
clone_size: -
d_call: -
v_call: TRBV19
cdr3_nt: TGTGCCAGTAGTATACTGTACGGGGGTCCCTCCTACGAGCAGTACTTC
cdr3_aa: CASSILYGGPSYEQYF

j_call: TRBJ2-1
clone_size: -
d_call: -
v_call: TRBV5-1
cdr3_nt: TGCGCCAGCAGCTTACGGGACAATGAGCAGTTCTTC
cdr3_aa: CASSLRDNEQFF

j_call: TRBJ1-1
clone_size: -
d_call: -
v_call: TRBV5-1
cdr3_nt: TGCGCCAGCGGCGCAGGGCTGGACACTGAAGCTTTCTTT
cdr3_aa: CASGAGLDTEAFF

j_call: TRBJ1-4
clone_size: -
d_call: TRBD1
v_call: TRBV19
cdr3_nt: TGTGCCAGTAGTGTCTTCACCGGGACAGGGAATGAAAAACTGTTTTTT
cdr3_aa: CASSVFTGTGNEKLFF

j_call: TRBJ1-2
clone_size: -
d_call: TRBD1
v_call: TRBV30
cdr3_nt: TGTGCCTGGAACCGACAGGGAGGCCTCTATGGCTACACCTTC
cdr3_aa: CAWNRQGGLYGYTF

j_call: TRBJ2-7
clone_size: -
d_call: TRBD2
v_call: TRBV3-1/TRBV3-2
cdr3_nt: TGTGCCAGCAGCCTTCTAGCGGGAGGGGACGAGCAGTACTTC
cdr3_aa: CASSLLAGGDEQYF

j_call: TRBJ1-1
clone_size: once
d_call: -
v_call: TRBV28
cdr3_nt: TGTGCCAGCAGTTTTGGGAGGACGAACACTGAAGCTTTCTTT
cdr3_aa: CASSFGRTNTEAFF

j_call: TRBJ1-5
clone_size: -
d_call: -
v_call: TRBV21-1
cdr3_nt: TGTGCCAGCAGCAAAGGAAGGGGACAGACTCTTAGCAATCAGCCCCAGCATTTT
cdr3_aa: CASSKGRGQTLSNQPQHF

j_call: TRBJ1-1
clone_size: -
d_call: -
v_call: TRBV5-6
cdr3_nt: TGTGCCAGCAGCTGGGGGGTGTCGGACACTGAAGCTTTCTTT
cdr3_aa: CASSWGVSDTEAFF

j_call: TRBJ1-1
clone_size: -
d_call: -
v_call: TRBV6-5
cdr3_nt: TGTGCCAGCAGGGGGCAAACTGAAGCTTTCTTT
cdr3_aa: CASRGQTEAFF

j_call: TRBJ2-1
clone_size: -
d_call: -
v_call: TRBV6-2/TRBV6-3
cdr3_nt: TGTGCCAGCAGTTTCACCAGGATGTCTGTCAATGAGCAGTTCTTC
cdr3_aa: CASSFTRMSVNEQFF

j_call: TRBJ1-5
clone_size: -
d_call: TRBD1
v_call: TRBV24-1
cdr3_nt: TGTGCCACCAGTGACTTCGGGACAGGGGGTTATAGCAATCAGCCCCAGCATTTT
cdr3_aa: CATSDFGTGGYSNQPQHF

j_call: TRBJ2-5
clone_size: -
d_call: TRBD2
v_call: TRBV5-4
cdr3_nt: TGTGCCAGCAGCTTGGAAAGCGGGAGGGAGACCCAGTACTTC
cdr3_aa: CASSLESGRETQYF

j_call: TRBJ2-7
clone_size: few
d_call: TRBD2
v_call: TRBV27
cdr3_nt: TGTGCCAGCAGTACCGGACTAGCGGGGGTTTACGAGCAGTACTTC
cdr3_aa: CASSTGLAGVYEQYF

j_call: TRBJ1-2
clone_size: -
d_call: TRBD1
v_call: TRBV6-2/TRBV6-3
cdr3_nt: TGTGCCAGCAGCTGGACAGGTCGGGATGGCTACACCTTC
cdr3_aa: CASSWTGRDGYTF

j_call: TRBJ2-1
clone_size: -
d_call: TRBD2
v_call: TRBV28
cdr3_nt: TGTGCCAGCAGTGACGTGACTAGCGGTAGTGTCGTTAATGAGCAGTTCTTC
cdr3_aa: CASSDVTSGSVVNEQFF

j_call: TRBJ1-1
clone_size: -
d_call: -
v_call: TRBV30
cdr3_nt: TGTGCCTGGGGGGCCCTGACGACGGGCACTGAAGCTTTCTTT
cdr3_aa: CAWGALTTGTEAFF

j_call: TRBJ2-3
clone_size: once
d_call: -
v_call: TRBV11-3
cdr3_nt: TGTGCCAGCAGCTTAGTAGGGGTCGGCACAGATACGCAGTATTTT
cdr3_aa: CASSLVGVGTDTQYF

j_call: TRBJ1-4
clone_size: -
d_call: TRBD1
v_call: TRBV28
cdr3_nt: TGTGCCAGCAGTTTACCAGGACAGGGGATTGTTGGTGAAAAACTGTTTTTT
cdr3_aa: CASSLPGQGIVGEKLFF

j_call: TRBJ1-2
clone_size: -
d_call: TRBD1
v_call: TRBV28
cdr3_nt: TGTGCCAGCATTCACGGACAGGCCGCGGGGGGCTACACCTTC
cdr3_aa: CASIHGQAAGGYTF